This is a list of T cell receptor beta chains from one sample in a study of cytomegalovirus exposure and HLA in healthy donors. TCRdb's copy holds only in-frame clones and misses some; the assay was immunoSEQ multiplex PCR. The sample has 150,000 to 200,000 clones, more than 75% seen once. The sequenced material came from PBMCs. These receptors were collected from a woman in her 30s in good health and CMV-seropositive. The CDR3 runs from the conserved cysteine through the conserved F or W. A D gene is named only where the DNA matches it firmly. Expanded clones get a size class; other rows say once, few or many, or leave the size out.

V: TRBV4-1
J: TRBJ1-2
size: .
D: .
DNA: TGCGCCAGCAGCCGATCCGGACTACCGGGCTATGGCTACACCTTC
CDR3: CASSRSGLPGYGYTF

V: TRBV12-5
J: TRBJ1-5
size: .
D: TRBD1
DNA: TGTGCTAGTGGTACCCCTCGAACAGGGGAACAGCCCCAGCATTTT
CDR3: CASGTPRTGEQPQHF

V: TRBV5-1
J: TRBJ2-1
size: .
D: .
DNA: TGCGCCAGCAGCTTGGGGGGGCCCTACAATGAGCAGTTCTTC
CDR3: CASSLGGPYNEQFF

V: TRBV27
J: TRBJ2-5
size: once
D: .
DNA: TGTGCCAGAGCCCCCCGAGAGACCCAGTACTTC
CDR3: CARAPRETQYF

V: TRBV29-1
J: TRBJ2-7
size: once
D: .
DNA: TGCAGCGTTGAAGATCCCATCGCCAGCGGTAACTACGAGCAGTACTTC
CDR3: CSVEDPIASGNYEQYF

V: TRBV2
J: TRBJ2-7
size: .
D: .
DNA: TGTGCCAGCCTGGGGGGGCTCAGCTCCTACGAGCAGTACTTC
CDR3: CASLGGLSSYEQYF

V: TRBV2
J: TRBJ2-1
size: few
D: .
DNA: TGTGCCAGCAGTCCCGAGAGGAGCTCCTACAATGAGCAGTTCTTC
CDR3: CASSPERSSYNEQFF

V: TRBV9
J: TRBJ2-7
size: .
D: .
DNA: TGTGCCAGCAGCGTAGACGGTACCTACGAGCAGTACTTC
CDR3: CASSVDGTYEQYF

V: TRBV5-6
J: TRBJ1-1
size: .
D: .
DNA: TGTGCCAGCAGCTTAGGACCGGGACAAGGGAACACTGAAGCTTTCTTT
CDR3: CASSLGPGQGNTEAFF

V: TRBV19
J: TRBJ1-5
size: few
D: .
DNA: TGTGCCAGTAGGGCTCCGGGACTGATAAATCAGCCCCAGCATTTT
CDR3: CASRAPGLINQPQHF

V: TRBV2
J: TRBJ1-5
size: .
D: .
DNA: TGTGCCAGCAGTCCCCAGGGAGGTCAGCCCCAGCATTTT
CDR3: CASSPQGGQPQHF

V: TRBV30
J: TRBJ2-7
size: .
D: .
DNA: TGTGCCTGGAGTAGCCACGAGCAGTACTTC
CDR3: CAWSSHEQYF

V: TRBV5-1
J: TRBJ1-3
size: .
D: .
DNA: TGCGCCAGCACCCTAAACGGGGAACTCAACTCTGGAAACACCATATATTTT
CDR3: CASTLNGELNSGNTIYF

V: TRBV5-5
J: TRBJ2-2
size: few
D: .
DNA: TGTGCCAGCAGCTTGGTGGGGGGTGTAATGACCGGGGAGCTGTTTTTT
CDR3: CASSLVGGVMTGELFF

V: TRBV21-1
J: TRBJ2-1
size: .
D: .
DNA: TGTGCCAGCAGCAAGGGGGCTCCCAGCTCCTACAATGAGCAGTTCTTC
CDR3: CASSKGAPSSYNEQFF

V: TRBV10-2
J: TRBJ2-5
size: .
D: TRBD1
DNA: TGCGCCACTCAACTCTTGACAGGGAGAGAGACCCAGTACTTC
CDR3: CATQLLTGRETQYF

V: TRBV28
J: TRBJ2-7
size: .
D: TRBD2
DNA: TGTGCCAGCAGTTTTGTTCTCTTCAGGGTAGCGGGGGGCCACTCCTCCTACGAGCAGTACTTC
CDR3: CASSFVLFRVAGGHSSYEQYF

V: TRBV28
J: TRBJ2-7
size: few
D: TRBD2
DNA: TGTGCCAGCAGTCTAACCAGGACTAGCTCCTCCTACGAGCAGTACTTC
CDR3: CASSLTRTSSSYEQYF

V: TRBV6-1
J: TRBJ2-5
size: .
D: .
DNA: TGTGCCAGCAGTGAAGTGGTGGGCGGGGCGACCCAAGAGACCCAGTACTTC
CDR3: CASSEVVGGATQETQYF

V: TRBV6-4
J: TRBJ1-3
size: .
D: .
DNA: TGTGCCAGCAGTGACCGGCGGGGGAGGAAGGCAAACACCATATATTTT
CDR3: CASSDRRGRKANTIYF

V: TRBV5-6
J: TRBJ2-7
size: few
D: TRBD2
DNA: TGTGCCAGCAGCTTGGATGGGGCGGGGGGCCTCTCCTACGAGCAGTACTTC
CDR3: CASSLDGAGGLSYEQYF

V: TRBV2
J: TRBJ1-5
size: .
D: TRBD1
DNA: TGTGCCAGCAGGCCTGACAGGGGGTTCAATCAGCCCCAGCATTTT
CDR3: CASRPDRGFNQPQHF

V: TRBV18
J: TRBJ2-2
size: few
D: .
DNA: TGTGCCAGCTCACCGTACGGGGGGCGTACCGGGGAGCTGTTTTTT
CDR3: CASSPYGGRTGELFF

V: TRBV7-6
J: TRBJ1-5
size: .
D: .
DNA: TGTGCCAGCAGCTTAGGGGCCCCGAATCAGCCCCAGCATTTT
CDR3: CASSLGAPNQPQHF

V: TRBV5-6
J: TRBJ1-4
size: .
D: TRBD1
DNA: TGTGCCAGCAGCTTGGTGGGACAGGGGTTTACAGCTAATGAAAAACTGTTTTTT
CDR3: CASSLVGQGFTANEKLFF

V: TRBV5-5
J: TRBJ2-5
size: .
D: .
DNA: TGTGCCAGCAGCTTGCCCGGAGGCGAGACCCAGTACTTC
CDR3: CASSLPGGETQYF

V: TRBV19
J: TRBJ2-3
size: .
D: TRBD1
DNA: TGTGCCAGTAGTTGGACAGGGAGTGATACGCAGTATTTT
CDR3: CASSWTGSDTQYF

V: TRBV5-4
J: TRBJ1-4
size: .
D: TRBD1
DNA: TGTGCCAGCAGCTCCACCGGGACAGGGGATGAAAAACTGTTTTTT
CDR3: CASSSTGTGDEKLFF

V: TRBV7-3
J: TRBJ2-3
size: .
D: TRBD1
DNA: TGTGCCAGCAGCTTAGGACAGGGTATAGCAGATACGCAGTATTTT
CDR3: CASSLGQGIADTQYF

V: TRBV21-1
J: TRBJ1-5
size: .
D: .
DNA: TGTGCCAGCAGCAAAGTGGACAGGTGGGACCAGCCCCAGCATTTT
CDR3: CASSKVDRWDQPQHF

V: TRBV5-8
J: TRBJ1-5
size: .
D: TRBD1
DNA: TGTGCCAGCAGCTTGGCCCAGGGGGTCAGCAATCAGCCCCAGCATTTT
CDR3: CASSLAQGVSNQPQHF

V: TRBV10-1
J: TRBJ1-5
size: .
D: .
DNA: TGCGCCAGCAGTGATAAGCAAGATAGCAATCAGCCCCAGCATTTT
CDR3: CASSDKQDSNQPQHF

V: TRBV7-8
J: TRBJ1-1
size: .
D: .
DNA: TGTGCCAGCAGCACCCGGGTTGAGAACACTGAAGCTTTCTTT
CDR3: CASSTRVENTEAFF

V: TRBV5-1
J: TRBJ2-3
size: .
D: .
DNA: TGCGCCAGCAGCCCAAACAACCACGCAGATACGCAGTATTTT
CDR3: CASSPNNHADTQYF

V: TRBV10-3
J: TRBJ1-5
size: .
D: .
DNA: TGTGCCATCAGTGATGAGGCCGGGGGGGGTAGCAATCAGCCCCAGCATTTT
CDR3: CAISDEAGGGSNQPQHF

V: TRBV4-2
J: TRBJ2-1
size: .
D: TRBD2
DNA: TGTGCCAGCAGCCAAGTGACGGGGGGGCCGGGCAATGAGCAGTTCTTC
CDR3: CASSQVTGGPGNEQFF

V: TRBV28
J: TRBJ1-6
size: .
D: TRBD1
DNA: TGTGCCAGCAGTTCCGACAGGGGGATTTCACCCCTCCACTTT
CDR3: CASSSDRGISPLHF

V: TRBV7-2
J: TRBJ2-7
size: once
D: TRBD2
DNA: TGTGCCAGCAGCTTAGTGCGGGGGGCGACTTACGAGCAGTACTTC
CDR3: CASSLVRGATYEQYF

V: TRBV6-6
J: TRBJ2-3
size: .
D: TRBD2
DNA: TGTGCCAGCAGTTCTGGCGGGGGGCCCCGTGCCGATACGCAGTATTTT
CDR3: CASSSGGGPRADTQYF

V: TRBV4-1
J: TRBJ1-6
size: .
D: .
DNA: TGCGCCAGCAGCCAAGGGAGAAGGTTATATAATTCACCCCTCCACTTT
CDR3: CASSQGRRLYNSPLHF

V: TRBV5-5
J: TRBJ1-3
size: .
D: .
DNA: TGTGCCAGCAGCTTGGCGGGGGGGTCTGGAAACACCATATATTTT
CDR3: CASSLAGGSGNTIYF

V: TRBV30
J: TRBJ1-5
size: .
D: TRBD1
DNA: TGTGCCTGGAGTAGGGGACAGGGCGCTCAGCCCCAGCATTTT
CDR3: CAWSRGQGAQPQHF

V: TRBV11-1
J: TRBJ1-2
size: .
D: .
DNA: TGTGCCAGCAGCTTATCGAGGTACTATGGCTACACCTTC
CDR3: CASSLSRYYGYTF

V: TRBV27
J: TRBJ1-2
size: .
D: TRBD1
DNA: TGTGCCAGCAGTTTGGGACAGGGGGCAACCTCGGGCTACACCTTC
CDR3: CASSLGQGATSGYTF

V: TRBV19
J: TRBJ1-2
size: .
D: TRBD1
DNA: TGTGCCAGTAGTTTACCAGGGGGCGCCTTTGGGACCCTATATGGCTACACCTTC
CDR3: CASSLPGGAFGTLYGYTF

V: TRBV7-8
J: TRBJ1-3
size: few
D: .
DNA: TGTGCCAGCAGCTTAGACAGGGCCGGAAACACCATATATTTT
CDR3: CASSLDRAGNTIYF

V: TRBV12-5
J: TRBJ1-5
size: .
D: .
DNA: TGTGCTAGTGGTTGGACAGATCTGCAGCCCCAGCATTTT
CDR3: CASGWTDLQPQHF

V: TRBV6-1
J: TRBJ2-7
size: few
D: .
DNA: TGTGCCAGCAGTGGGGTGTTGGGGACTCAGTCCTACGAGCAGTACTTC
CDR3: CASSGVLGTQSYEQYF

V: TRBV4-1
J: TRBJ2-4
size: .
D: .
DNA: TGCGCCAGCAGCCCCGGGATAACTAGGGGGTCGGCCAAAAACATTCAGTACTTC
CDR3: CASSPGITRGSAKNIQYF

V: TRBV7-9
J: TRBJ1-2
size: few
D: TRBD1
DNA: TGTGCCAGCAGCTCGCCACAGGGGTCTCTCTATGGCTACACCTTC
CDR3: CASSSPQGSLYGYTF

V: TRBV4-2
J: TRBJ2-4
size: .
D: .
DNA: TGTGCCAGCAGCCAAGATGACGGGGGTGACGACATAGCCAAAAACATTCAGTACTTC
CDR3: CASSQDDGGDDIAKNIQYF

V: TRBV10-2
J: TRBJ1-2
size: .
D: TRBD1
DNA: TGCGCCAGCAGACCATCGGACAGGGGGCGCGCGGGTGGCTACACCTTC
CDR3: CASRPSDRGRAGGYTF

V: TRBV4-1
J: TRBJ1-4
size: few
D: .
DNA: TGCGCCAGCAGCCAAAAGGGGACCGGGTCGGACGGGGAGGCTAATGAAAAACTGTTTTTT
CDR3: CASSQKGTGSDGEANEKLFF

V: TRBV4-2
J: TRBJ1-2
size: .
D: TRBD1
DNA: TGTGCCAGCGACCCCGGGACAGGGATCGGCTACACCTTC
CDR3: CASDPGTGIGYTF

V: TRBV11-3
J: TRBJ2-2
size: .
D: .
DNA: TGTGCCAGCAGCTTACTTCGGGTGGCCACCGGGGAGCTGTTTTTT
CDR3: CASSLLRVATGELFF

V: TRBV5-4
J: TRBJ2-6
size: .
D: TRBD1
DNA: TGTGCCAGCAGTCGATCGGGGACAGGGGGCGCGTCTGGGGCCAACGTCCTGACTTTC
CDR3: CASSRSGTGGASGANVLTF

V: TRBV7-8
J: TRBJ1-5
size: .
D: TRBD1
DNA: TGTGCCAGCAGCTGGGGGACAGGGGAGAGTCAGCCCCAGCATTTT
CDR3: CASSWGTGESQPQHF